Listed below are T cell receptor beta chains from one sample, sequenced in a study of T cells after yellow fever vaccination. MiXCR, applied by TCRdb to the 5' RACE reads, yields one record per CDR3 protein. This sample has some 670,000 distinct CDR3 sequences, with around 12% found just once. Sequencing was performed on PBMCs, taken on the day of the yellow fever booster vaccination. Receptors originate from a man younger than 40 who received the YFV17D yellow fever vaccine. CDR3s leave out the opening cysteine and the closing phenylalanine or tryptophan. Not every row has a clone size; where given, it reads once, few, many or a size class.

>TRBV4-3|TRBJ1-4|few
ASSHLGTFNEKLF
>TRBV27|TRBJ2-7|-
ASSLSPPVLAGSYEQY
>TRBV12-3/TRBV12-4|TRBJ2-7|many
ASRLGEPYEQY
>TRBV5-1|TRBJ2-3|-
ASSEDRTQY
>TRBV12-3/TRBV12-4|TRBJ2-5|few
ASTRDRGPQETQY
>TRBV29-1|TRBJ1-2|-
SHSAQDRLGYT
>TRBV7-8|TRBJ2-3|many
ASSLAGRAADTQY
>TRBV29-1|TRBJ2-5|few
SVEPSLSGTQY
>TRBV24-1|TRBJ2-2|few
ATSDLTGTGIPGELF
>TRBV28|TRBJ1-2|many
ASRRGGAGDGYT
>TRBV6-1|TRBJ2-5|-
ASRNGVNEETQY
>TRBV20-1|TRBJ2-3|-
SARAGYVTDTQY
>TRBV3-1|TRBJ2-4|few
ASSPSGPENIQY
>TRBV7-2|TRBJ2-3|few
ASSLSTGPGEDTQY
>TRBV28|TRBJ2-7|-
ASSPETGNSYEQY
>TRBV9|TRBJ2-7|few
ASSPLGGFGEQY
>TRBV6-1|TRBJ2-5|once
ASRPGLAGPSV
>TRBV5-1|TRBJ2-7|-
ASSGIPGQDSYEQY
>TRBV7-2|TRBJ1-5|few
ASSFDVLGPQH
>TRBV5-4|TRBJ2-1|many
ASSRPQGGYNEQF
>TRBV5-1|TRBJ1-2|-
ASSEGQGASYGYT
>TRBV14|TRBJ2-1|few
ASSQEGGSYNEQF
>TRBV20-1|TRBJ2-5|few
SARDLSNPQETQY
>TRBV5-1|TRBJ2-7|few
ASSLAVASGSFPYEQY
>TRBV5-1|TRBJ2-5|few
ASSYNLQETQY
>TRBV12-3/TRBV12-4|TRBJ2-2|few
ASSLAPGGYAGELF
>TRBV9|TRBJ2-3|few
ASSPTSGRGAADTQY
>TRBV6-2/TRBV6-3|TRBJ2-7|few
APPVRRQGASYEQY
>TRBV7-2|TRBJ1-2|-
ASSSRGQGPYGYT
>TRBV27|TRBJ2-2|-
ASSLQWNTGELF
>TRBV6-2/TRBV6-3|TRBJ2-1|-
ASSYRVGGEMVAGVSEQF
>TRBV7-2|TRBJ2-1|-
ASGSEGQPYNEQF
>TRBV5-4|TRBJ2-7|few
ASSSVSSVQY
>TRBV4-3|TRBJ2-3|-
ASSHQGAATDTQY
>TRBV30|TRBJ2-2|-
AQPKGQGGGELF
>TRBV29-1|TRBJ2-1|few
SVEGGWRPWGQF
>TRBV6-5|TRBJ2-7|-
ASSSSDRTYEQY
>TRBV19|TRBJ1-1|-
ASTRDRVGGEAF
>TRBV18|TRBJ2-7|-
ASSPLQTYEQY
>TRBV27|TRBJ2-7|few
ASSLVGVGEQY
>TRBV6-1|TRBJ1-4|few
ASSRRGQWGEKLF
>TRBV18|TRBJ2-5|-
ASSISSGETQY
>TRBV12-3/TRBV12-4|TRBJ1-1|-
ASSLVRTEAF
>TRBV9|TRBJ2-1|few
ASSTPRGSSGVSYNEQF
>TRBV6-2/TRBV6-3|TRBJ2-3|-
ASSRHGGTASGRDSDTQY
>TRBV6-5|TRBJ2-7|once
ASSYSDPGGATYEQY
>TRBV6-5|TRBJ2-2|many
ATHTDRNTGELF
>TRBV7-8|TRBJ2-3|-
ASRPSPGTDTQY
>TRBV20-1|TRBJ2-4|few
SASPAETNIQY
>TRBV5-1|TRBJ2-1|many
ASSPALDRANEQF